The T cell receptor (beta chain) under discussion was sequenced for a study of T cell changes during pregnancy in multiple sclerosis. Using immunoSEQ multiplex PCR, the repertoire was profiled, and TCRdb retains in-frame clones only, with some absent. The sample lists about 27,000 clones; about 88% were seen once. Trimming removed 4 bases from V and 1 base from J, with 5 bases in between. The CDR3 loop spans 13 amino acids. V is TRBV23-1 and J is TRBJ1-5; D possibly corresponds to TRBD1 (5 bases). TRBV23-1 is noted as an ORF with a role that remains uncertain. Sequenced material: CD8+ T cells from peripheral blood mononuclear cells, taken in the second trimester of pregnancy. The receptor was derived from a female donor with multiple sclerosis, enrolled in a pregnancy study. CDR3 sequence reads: CASSRQSNQPQHF. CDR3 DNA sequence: TGCGCCAGCAGTCGACAGAGCAATCAGCCCCAGCATTTT.